This T cell receptor (beta chain) came from a study of T cells in Graves' hyperthyroidism and ophthalmopathy. The ends were cut back, 3 bases at V and 8 bases at J, with 10 bases in the middle. Germline V gives CDR1 ENHRY, CDR2 SYGVKD. The CDR3 sequence is 12 residues long. Template material for amplifying TCR beta CDR3 regions consisted of RNA transcripts. HTBI primers were employed in a first-round RT-PCR of the TCR CDR3. TCRdb passed the multiplex PCR reads through MiXCR, listing each CDR3 protein once. The sample carries 660,000 or so distinct CDR3 sequences, about 45% recorded once. Source material: peripheral blood or thyroid tissue (not recorded which). The chain recombines TRBV10-3 with TRBJ1-2; D is unclear. This TCR derives from an adult man with Graves' disease, either hyperthyroidism or ophthalmopathy (not recorded which). CDR3 protein: CAISEGSSGYTF. The CDR3 nucleotides read TGTGCCATCAGTGAAGGGTCATCGGGCTACACCTTC.